A single sample gave rise to the 30 T cell receptor beta chains below, sequenced in a study of blood T cell repertoires in COVID-19 (dated by TCRdb to the early 2020s). The library was built by means of the immunoSEQ multiplex PCR assay. TCRdb limited this immuneACCESS table to in-frame rearrangements with V and J called. A share of clones is missing; checked studies link under half to unresolved V genes, and the rest is unexplained. The sample table records 280,000 or so clones; around 90% of these occur just once. The ten largest clones add up to about 8.5% of the sample. The sequenced material came from peripheral blood. The source of these receptors is a man between 18 and 35 years old with active or convalescent COVID-19.

This chain uses TRBV4-3 with TRBJ1-2; TRBD1 might be the D (6 bases). The CDR3 consists of 13 residues. Between the trimmed V and J ends, which lost 3 bases and 7 bases, there was a span of 12 bases. Germline values: CDR1 LGHNA, CDR2 YSLEER. In DNA, the CDR3 is TGCGCCAGCAGCCACAACAGGGTTTTTGGCTACACCTTC. Translation: CASSHNRVFGYTF.

The V and J genes are TRBV5-1 and TRBJ2-1; 9 bases match TRBD2. Germline V gene lookup returns CDR1 SGHRS and CDR2 YFSETQ. The CDR3 length is 16 residues. V gave up 0 bases and J gave up 2 bases; unmatched junction bases: 3. The CDR3 nucleotides read TGCGCCAGCAGCTTGGAGGCTAGCGGGGCCTACAATGAGCAGTTCTTC. Its protein is CASSLEASGAYNEQFF. Full variable domain (rest looked up from reference TRBV5-1 and TRBJ2-1): KAGVTQTPRYLIKTRGQQVTLSCSPISGHRSVSWYQQTPGQGLQFLFEYFSETQRNKGNFPGRFSGRQFSNSRSEMNVSTLELGDSALYLCASSLEASGAYNEQFFGPGTRLTVL.

The J gene is TRBJ2-5, the V gene TRBV7-9; 8 bases map to TRBD1. The ends lost 1 base at V and 5 bases at J; junction bases unmatched: 6. This CDR3 spans 15 amino acids. Germline CDR1 reads SEHNR; CDR2 reads FQNEAQ (reference sequence). CDR3 protein: CASSLVRGPGETQYF. The CDR3 bases are TGTGCCAGCAGCTTAGTCAGGGGGCCAGGGGAGACCCAGTACTTC.

The chain recombines TRBV14 with TRBJ2-5, with a tentative D call TRBD1 (6 bases). This CDR3 has 15 residues. Germline V lookup: CDR1 SGHDN, CDR2 FVKESK. The germline V and J ends were trimmed by 1 base and 1 base, with 10 bases remaining between them. CDR3 sequence (DNA): TGTGCCAGCAGCCAAGGACAGGCCGTCCAAGAGACCCAGTACTTC. It specifies CASSQGQAVQETQYF.

The chain combines TRBV6-5 with TRBJ2-1; D is possibly TRBD1 (5 bases). Trimming stripped 3 bases from V and 8 bases from J, with 11 bases between. CDR1 MNHEY and CDR2 SVGAGI come from the germline V gene. The CDR3 runs 13 residues. CDR3: CASSYRQGHEQFF. Here the CDR3 DNA reads TGTGCCAGCAGTTATCGCCAGGGTCATGAGCAGTTCTTC.

This clone was counted a single time. The chain uses TRBV2 and TRBJ2-2; D not resolved. The CDR3 sequence is 14 residues long. The V and J ends lost 2 bases and 5 bases respectively, with 9 bases between them. The V gene's germline CDR1 is SNHLY and CDR2 FYNNEI. This CDR3 is CASSESIPTGELFF. CDR3 bases: TGTGCCAGCAGTGAATCTATTCCTACCGGGGAGCTGTTTTTT.

The J gene is TRBJ2-3, the V gene TRBV15; possible D gene TRBD2, 6 bases. Trimming removed 4 bases from V and 1 base from J, with 12 bases in between. Germline V CDR1 and CDR2: LNHNV, YYDKDF (reference sequence). The CDR3 covers 15 residues. The CDR3 bases are TGTGCCACCAGCAAAATTAGGAGGGGCACAGATACGCAGTATTTT. Amino acids: CATSKIRRGTDTQYF.

V and J are TRBV29-1 and TRBJ1-2; no definite D call. The CDR3 sequence is 11 residues long. Germline-derived CDR1 and CDR2 are SQVTM and ANQGSEA. The germline V and J ends were trimmed by 4 bases and 8 bases, with 11 bases remaining between them. This chain's CDR3 is CSVGTLWGYTF. The CDR3 coding sequence is TGCAGCGTTGGAACATTGTGGGGCTACACCTTC.

The CDR3 sequence is CASSVGAGKGAEAFF. The DNA of the CDR3 is TGTGCCAGCAGCGTAGGGGCAGGGAAGGGCGCTGAAGCTTTCTTT. This rearrangement joins TRBV9 to TRBJ1-1, with D perhaps matching TRBD1 (5 bases). Trimming stripped 0 bases from V and 6 bases from J, with 15 bases between. This CDR3 is 15 amino acids long. The germline V gene has CDR1 SGDLS and CDR2 YYNGEE.

This clone has only a few counts. V gene TRBV4-2 combines with J gene TRBJ2-7, with 7 nucleotides matching TRBD2. Germline V CDR1 and CDR2: LGHNA, YNFKEQ. J was trimmed by 3 bases and V by 1 base; bases with no gene match: 3. This CDR3 contains 14 residues. The CDR3 bases are TGTGCCAGCAGCCAAGGTCTAGCGGACTACGAGCAGTACTTC. It specifies CASSQGLADYEQYF.

The J gene is TRBJ2-7, the V gene TRBV7-2; TRBD1 matches 9 bases. The V gene end was trimmed by 3 bases and the J gene end by 6 bases; junction bases not matched to a gene: 6. The CDR3 has 14 residues. The V gene's germline CDR1 is SGHTA and CDR2 FQGNSA. DNA for the CDR3: TGTGCCAGCAGCTTGACAGGGGGGGTCGGCGAGCAGTACTTC. Its translation: CASSLTGGVGEQYF.

The table lists this clone with a few counts. The chain combines TRBV19 with TRBJ1-5; 8 bases map to TRBD1. The V and J ends lost 5 bases and 4 bases, in that order; junction bases with no gene match: 10. From germline, CDR1 is LNHDA and CDR2 SQIVND (reference sequence). The CDR3 contains 16 residues. In DNA, the CDR3 is TGTGCCAGTAGTGGGTGGACAGGGACCGGAAATCAGCCCCAGCATTTT. This codes for CASSGWTGTGNQPQHF.

This rearrangement joins TRBV4-2 to TRBJ2-7; 7 bases are a match to TRBD1. This CDR3 has 14 residues. The germline V gene encodes CDR1 LGHNA and CDR2 YNFKEQ. Trimming cost V 4 bases and J 7 bases; bases outside gene matches: 10. In DNA form, the CDR3 reads TGTGCCAGCAGCCCCAGGACAGGACCGGGAGAGCAGTACTTC. Amino acid sequence: CASSPRTGPGEQYF.

The V call is TRBV27, the J call TRBJ2-3; TRBD1 agrees at 10 bases. The J segment lost 5 bases and the V segment lost 11 bases, leaving 7 bases of the junction unmatched. CDR3 length equals 13 residues. Germline CDR1 MNHEY, CDR2 SMNVEV (reference sequence). The CDR3 region is CAVPGQGKDTQYF. The CDR3 DNA is TGTGCCGTACCGGGACAGGGGAAAGATACGCAGTATTTT.

The chain has TRBV7-8 and TRBJ1-5, with D perhaps matching TRBD1 (5 bases). Germline-derived CDR1 and CDR2 are SGHVS and FQNEAQ. The CDR3 runs to 12 residues. The V end was cut by 7 bases, the J end by 10 bases, with 14 bases between. CDR3 DNA sequence: TGTGCCAGCACCTACATGGGGGGACCCCAGCATTTT. Translation gives CASTYMGGPQHF.

The chain has TRBV2 and TRBJ2-5; D might be TRBD1 (5 bases). V lost 6 bases to trimming and J lost 5 bases, with 10 bases between them. Germline V gives CDR1 SNHLY, CDR2 FYNNEI. The CDR3 covers 12 residues. In DNA form, the CDR3 reads TGTGCCAGCAGGACAGTAGTCGAGACCCAGTACTTC. Residues: CASRTVVETQYF.

This chain links TRBV4-3 with TRBJ2-6, with TRBD1 identical over 7 bases. Germline assignment: CDR1 LGHNA and CDR2 YSLEER. Trimming took 1 base from V and 0 from J; bases not matched to a gene: 6. The CDR3 has 18 residues. Here the CDR3 DNA reads TGCGCCAGCAGCCAAGGCGAACAGGGGATCTCTGGGGCCAACGTCCTGACTTTC. Translating it yields CASSQGEQGISGANVLTF.

The gene calls are TRBV7-2 and TRBJ2-2, with TRBD2 matching 12 bases. The CDR3 consists of 17 residues. Germline loops: CDR1 SGHTA, CDR2 FQGNSA. Trimming at V came to 4 bases and at J to 5 bases, leaving 8 bases not matched to a gene. As DNA, the CDR3 is TGTGCCAGCAGCTCGCCTAGCGGGGGGGCAGGAACCGGGGAGCTGTTTTTT. It is translated as CASSSPSGGAGTGELFF.

The V and J genes are TRBV15 and TRBJ2-7; possibly TRBD1 for D (5 bases). The CDR3 is 15 amino acids. Trimming took 1 base from V and 2 from J, leaving 12 bases between them. Germline V CDR1 and CDR2: LNHNV, YYDKDF (reference sequence). In DNA, the CDR3 is TGTGCCACCAGCAGAGGCCAGGGTATTGCCTACGAGCAGTACTTC. Encoded protein: CATSRGQGIAYEQYF.

Here the CDR3 DNA reads TGTGCCAGCAGCTTGGGACAGGGAAACTACGAGCAGTACTTC. It codes for CASSLGQGNYEQYF. The chain combines TRBV5-5 with TRBJ2-7; 7 bases fit TRBD1. V gave up 0 bases and J gave up 3 bases; unmatched junction bases: 3. Per germline, CDR1 SGHKS and CDR2 YYEKEE (reference sequence). The CDR3 is made up of 14 amino acids.

The chain links TRBV5-4 to TRBJ2-5, with TRBD1 matching over 8 bases. Germline CDR1 and CDR2: SGHNT and YYREEE (reference sequence). After removal of 4 bases from V and 7 bases from J, the junction contained 9 bases not matched to a gene. This CDR3 region has 14 residues. The CDR3 is CASSIYRGSGTQYF. Written as DNA, the CDR3 is TGTGCCAGCAGCATATACAGGGGGTCCGGGACCCAGTACTTC.

The chain uses TRBV15 and TRBJ1-3; D is undetermined. CDR1 is LNHNV and CDR2 is YYDKDF in the germline V gene (reference sequence). Trimming took 3 bases from V and 3 from J, leaving 9 bases between them. The CDR3 sequence is 14 residues long. The CDR3 DNA is TGTGCCACCAGCAGGCGGGCGTATGGAAACACCATATATTTT. It is translated as CATSRRAYGNTIYF. The full variable domain, rest sourced from reference TRBV15 and TRBJ1-3, is DAMVIQNPRYQVTQFGKPVTLSCSQTLNHNVMYWYQQKSSQAPKLLFHYYDKDFNNEADTPDNFQSRRPNTSFCFLDIRSPGLGDTAMYLCATSRRAYGNTIYFGEGSWLTVV.

The V call is TRBV7-3, the J call TRBJ2-2; 7 bases map to TRBD2. Trimming at V came to 2 bases and at J to 7 bases, leaving 16 bases not matched to a gene. The CDR3 is 18 amino acids. Germline V gene data show CDR1 as SGHTA and CDR2 as FQGTGA. CDR3 loop: CASSLEAGNWASGGELFF. The CDR3 bases are TGTGCCAGCAGCTTAGAGGCGGGGAATTGGGCTAGCGGCGGGGAGCTGTTTTTT.

This chain uses TRBV3-1 (or the pseudogene TRBV3-2) with TRBJ1-2; D is ambiguous. V was trimmed by 2 bases and J by 2 bases, leaving 9 bases between them. This CDR3 contains 14 residues. Germline V gene data show CDR1 as LGHDT and CDR2 as YNNKEL (reference sequence). CDR3 loop: CASSQLGVNYGYTF. The CDR3 DNA sequence: TGTGCCAGCAGCCAATTAGGAGTCAACTATGGCTACACCTTC.

The chain couples TRBV11-3 to TRBJ2-1; D unclear. The ends were cut back, 1 base at V and 1 base at J, with 11 bases in the middle. Germline assignment: CDR1 SGHNT and CDR2 YENEEA. CDR3 length: 16 amino acids. The CDR3 is CASSLGSQLSYNEQFF. CDR3 DNA: TGTGCCAGCAGCTTAGGATCCCAGTTGTCCTACAATGAGCAGTTCTTC.

The V gene is TRBV19, the J gene TRBJ1-1, with TRBD1 identical over 9 bases. The V and J ends lost 6 bases and 1 base, in that order; junction bases with no gene match: 6. CDR1 and CDR2 from the germline V gene are LNHDA and SQIVND (reference sequence). CDR3 length: 15 residues. The CDR3 nucleotides are TGTGCCAGTAGGGACAGGGGCCTTACGAACACTGAAGCTTTCTTT. This codes for CASRDRGLTNTEAFF.

The genes are TRBV29-1 and TRBJ1-5; unclear D gene. V gave up 4 bases and J gave up 7 bases, with 14 bases separating them. Germline V gives CDR1 SQVTM, CDR2 ANQGSEA. The CDR3 has 13 residues. As DNA, the CDR3 is TGCAGCGTTGCACCGGGGTCGGGCCAGCCCCAGCATTTT. As protein: CSVAPGSGQPQHF.

The chain employs TRBV6-5 and TRBJ2-2; D is undetermined. Germline V CDR1 and CDR2: MNHEY, SVGAGI. With 7 bases removed from V and 3 bases from J, the gap between germline ends came to 12 bases. This CDR3 comprises 14 residues. Written as DNA, the CDR3 is TGTGCCAGCAACTCCGATCCGTACACCGGGGAGCTGTTTTTT. Residues: CASNSDPYTGELFF.

The V and J genes are TRBV15 and TRBJ1-1; D is ambiguous. The V end lost 3 bases, the J end lost 1 base, and 12 bases lay between the germline ends. CDR1 is LNHNV and CDR2 is YYDKDF in the germline V gene (reference sequence). This CDR3 region has 15 residues. The CDR3 nucleotides are TGTGCCACCAGCAGGGCCGAGAGGAGGAACACTGAAGCTTTCTTT. Translated: CATSRAERRNTEAFF.

V and J are TRBV24-1 and TRBJ1-2; perhaps TRBD1 as D (5 bases). The CDR3 sequence is 13 residues long. CDR1 is KGHDR, CDR2 SFDVKD, per germline. Trimming removed 7 bases from V and 7 bases from J, with 15 bases in between. CDR3 sequence: CATRFPREGGYTF. For the CDR3, the DNA is TGTGCCACCAGGTTCCCCAGGGAGGGTGGCTACACCTTC.